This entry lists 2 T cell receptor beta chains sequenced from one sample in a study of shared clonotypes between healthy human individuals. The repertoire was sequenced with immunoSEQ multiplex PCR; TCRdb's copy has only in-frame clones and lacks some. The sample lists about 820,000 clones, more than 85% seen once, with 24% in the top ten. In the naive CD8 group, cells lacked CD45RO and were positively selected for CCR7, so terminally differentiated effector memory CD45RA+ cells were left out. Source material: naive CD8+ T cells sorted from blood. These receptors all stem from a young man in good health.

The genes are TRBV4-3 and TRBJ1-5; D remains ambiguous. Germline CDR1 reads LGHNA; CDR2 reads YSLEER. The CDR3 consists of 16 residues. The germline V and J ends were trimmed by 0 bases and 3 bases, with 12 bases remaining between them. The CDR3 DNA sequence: TGCGCCAGCAGCCAAGATAAGGGTCGAGTCAATCAGCCCCAGCATTTT. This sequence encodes CASSQDKGRVNQPQHF.

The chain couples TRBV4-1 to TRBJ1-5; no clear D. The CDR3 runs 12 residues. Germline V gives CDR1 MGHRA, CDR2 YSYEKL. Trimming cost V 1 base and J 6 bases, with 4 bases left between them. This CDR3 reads CASSQVAQPQHF. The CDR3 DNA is TGCGCCAGCAGCCAAGTCGCTCAGCCCCAGCATTTT.